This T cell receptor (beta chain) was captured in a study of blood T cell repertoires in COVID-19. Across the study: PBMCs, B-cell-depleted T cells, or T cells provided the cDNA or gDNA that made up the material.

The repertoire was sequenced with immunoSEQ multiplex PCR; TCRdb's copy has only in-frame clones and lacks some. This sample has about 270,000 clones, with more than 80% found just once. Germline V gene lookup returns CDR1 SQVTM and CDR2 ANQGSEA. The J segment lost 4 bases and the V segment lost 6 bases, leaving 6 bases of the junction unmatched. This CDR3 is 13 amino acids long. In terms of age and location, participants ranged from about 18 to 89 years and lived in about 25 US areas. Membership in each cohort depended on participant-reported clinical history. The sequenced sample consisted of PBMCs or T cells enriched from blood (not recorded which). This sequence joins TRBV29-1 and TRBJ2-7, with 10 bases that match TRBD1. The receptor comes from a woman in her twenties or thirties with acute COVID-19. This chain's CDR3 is CSVIPGQGYEQYF. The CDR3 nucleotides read TGCAGCGTAATCCCGGGACAGGGGTACGAGCAGTACTTC.